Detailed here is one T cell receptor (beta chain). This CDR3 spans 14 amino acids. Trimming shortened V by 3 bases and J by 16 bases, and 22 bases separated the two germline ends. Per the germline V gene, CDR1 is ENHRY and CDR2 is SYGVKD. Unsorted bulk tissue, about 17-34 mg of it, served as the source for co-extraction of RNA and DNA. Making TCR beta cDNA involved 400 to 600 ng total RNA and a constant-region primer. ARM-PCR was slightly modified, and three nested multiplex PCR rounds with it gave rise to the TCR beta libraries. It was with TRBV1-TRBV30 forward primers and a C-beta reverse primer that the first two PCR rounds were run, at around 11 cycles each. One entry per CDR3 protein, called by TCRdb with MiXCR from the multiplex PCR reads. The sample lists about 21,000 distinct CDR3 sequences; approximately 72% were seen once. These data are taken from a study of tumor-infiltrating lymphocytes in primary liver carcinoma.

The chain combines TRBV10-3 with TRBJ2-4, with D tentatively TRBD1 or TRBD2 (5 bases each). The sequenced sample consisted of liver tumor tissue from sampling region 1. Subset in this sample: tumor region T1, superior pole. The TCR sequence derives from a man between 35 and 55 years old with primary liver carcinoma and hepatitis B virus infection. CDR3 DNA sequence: TGTGCCATCAGTGACCGGGACGAGAAAAACATTCGATACTTC. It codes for CAISDRDEKNIRYF.